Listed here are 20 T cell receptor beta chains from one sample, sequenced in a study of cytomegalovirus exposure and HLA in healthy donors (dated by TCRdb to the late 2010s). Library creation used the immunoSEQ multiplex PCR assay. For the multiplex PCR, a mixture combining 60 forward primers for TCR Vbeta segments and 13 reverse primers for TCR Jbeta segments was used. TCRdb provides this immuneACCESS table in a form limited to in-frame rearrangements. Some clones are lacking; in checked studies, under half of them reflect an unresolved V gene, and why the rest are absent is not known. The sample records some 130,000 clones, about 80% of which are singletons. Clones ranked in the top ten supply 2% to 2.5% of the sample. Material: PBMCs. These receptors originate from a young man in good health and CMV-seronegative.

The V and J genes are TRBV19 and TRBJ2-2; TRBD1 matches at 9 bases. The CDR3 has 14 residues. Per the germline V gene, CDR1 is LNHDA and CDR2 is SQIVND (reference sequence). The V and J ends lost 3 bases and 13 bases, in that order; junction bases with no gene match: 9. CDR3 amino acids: CASSIVQQGARLFF. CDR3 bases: TGTGCCAGTAGTATCGTACAACAGGGGGCGAGGCTGTTTTTT.

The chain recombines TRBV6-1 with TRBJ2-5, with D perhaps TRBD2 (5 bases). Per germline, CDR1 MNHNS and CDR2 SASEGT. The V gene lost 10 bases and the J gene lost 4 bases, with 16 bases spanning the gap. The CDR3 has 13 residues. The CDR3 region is CATVLGAGETQYF. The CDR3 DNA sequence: TGTGCCACCGTTTTGGGAGCCGGAGAGACCCAGTACTTC.

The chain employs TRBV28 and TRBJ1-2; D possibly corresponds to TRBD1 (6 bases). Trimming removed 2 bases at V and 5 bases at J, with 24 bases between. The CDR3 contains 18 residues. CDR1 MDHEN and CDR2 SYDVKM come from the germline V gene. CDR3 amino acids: CASSLRFGGREGKYGYTF. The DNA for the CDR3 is TGTGCCAGCAGTTTAAGGTTCGGGGGGCGAGAGGGGAAGTATGGCTACACCTTC.

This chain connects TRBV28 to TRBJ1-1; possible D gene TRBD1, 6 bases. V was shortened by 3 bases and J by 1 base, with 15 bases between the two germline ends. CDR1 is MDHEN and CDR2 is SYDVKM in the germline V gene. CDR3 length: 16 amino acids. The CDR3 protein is CASSLRGGGANTEAFF. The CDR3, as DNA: TGTGCCAGCAGTTTGAGGGGGGGCGGGGCGAACACTGAAGCTTTCTTT.

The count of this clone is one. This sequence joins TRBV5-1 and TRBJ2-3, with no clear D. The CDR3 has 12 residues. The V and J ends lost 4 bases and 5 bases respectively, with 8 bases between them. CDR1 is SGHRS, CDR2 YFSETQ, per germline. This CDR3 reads CASSHGRDTQYF. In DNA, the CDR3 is TGCGCCAGCAGCCACGGTAGAGATACGCAGTATTTT.

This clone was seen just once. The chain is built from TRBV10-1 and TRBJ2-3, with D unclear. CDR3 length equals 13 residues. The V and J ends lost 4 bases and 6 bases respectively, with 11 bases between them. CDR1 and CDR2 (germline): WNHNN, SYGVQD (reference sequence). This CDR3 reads CASSGASQDTQYF. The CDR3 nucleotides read TGCGCCAGCAGTGGGGCAAGCCAGGATACGCAGTATTTT.

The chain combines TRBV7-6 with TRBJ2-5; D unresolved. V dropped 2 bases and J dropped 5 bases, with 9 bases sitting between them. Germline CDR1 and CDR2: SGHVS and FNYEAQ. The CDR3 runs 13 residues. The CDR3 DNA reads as TGTGCCAGCAGCTTACCCTCGAGTGAGACCCAGTACTTC. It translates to CASSLPSSETQYF.

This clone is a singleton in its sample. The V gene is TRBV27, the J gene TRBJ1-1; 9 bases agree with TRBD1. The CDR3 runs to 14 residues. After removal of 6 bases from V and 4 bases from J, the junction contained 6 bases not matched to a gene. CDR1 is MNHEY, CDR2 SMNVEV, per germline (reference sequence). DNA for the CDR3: TGTGCCAGCAGGAAGACAGGGGGGAGCACTGAAGCTTTCTTT. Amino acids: CASRKTGGSTEAFF.

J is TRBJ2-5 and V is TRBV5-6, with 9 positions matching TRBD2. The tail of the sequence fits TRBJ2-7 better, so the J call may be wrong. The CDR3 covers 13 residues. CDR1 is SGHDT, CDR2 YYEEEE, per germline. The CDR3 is CASSSTSGYEQYF. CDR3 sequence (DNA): TGTGCCAGCAGCTCGACTAGCGGCTACGAGCAGTACTTC.

CDR3 residues: CASRVRAGGVNTEAFF. In DNA form, the CDR3 reads TGTGCCAGTAGGGTCAGGGCGGGGGGGGTGAACACTGAAGCTTTCTTT. The rearrangement uses TRBV19 and TRBJ1-1; D is perhaps TRBD1 (5 bases). The V and J ends lost 6 bases and 0 bases respectively, with 17 bases between them. CDR3 length: 16 residues. The V gene's germline CDR1 is LNHDA and CDR2 SQIVND (reference sequence).

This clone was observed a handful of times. CDR3 residues: CASSQDEGQAYQPQHF. The CDR3 coding sequence is TGCGCCAGCAGCCAAGATGAGGGACAGGCTTATCAGCCCCAGCATTTT. The J gene is TRBJ1-5, the V gene TRBV4-1; 8 nucleotides line up with TRBD1. V lost 0 bases to trimming and J lost 5 bases; unmatched junction nucleotides: 6. Germline V gene lookup returns CDR1 MGHRA and CDR2 YSYEKL. This CDR3 comprises 16 residues.

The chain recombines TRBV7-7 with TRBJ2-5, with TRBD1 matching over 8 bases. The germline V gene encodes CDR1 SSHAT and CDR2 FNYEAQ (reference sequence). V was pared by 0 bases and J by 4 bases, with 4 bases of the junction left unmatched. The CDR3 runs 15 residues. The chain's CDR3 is CASSLAPTGGETQYF. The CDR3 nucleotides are TGTGCCAGCAGCTTAGCGCCTACAGGGGGAGAGACCCAGTACTTC. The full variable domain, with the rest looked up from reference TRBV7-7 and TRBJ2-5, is GAGVSQSPRYKVTKRGQDVTLRCDPISSHATLYWYQQALGQGPEFLTYFNYEAQPDKSGLPSDRFSAERPEGSISTLTIQRTEQRDSAMYRCASSLAPTGGETQYFGPGTRLLVL.

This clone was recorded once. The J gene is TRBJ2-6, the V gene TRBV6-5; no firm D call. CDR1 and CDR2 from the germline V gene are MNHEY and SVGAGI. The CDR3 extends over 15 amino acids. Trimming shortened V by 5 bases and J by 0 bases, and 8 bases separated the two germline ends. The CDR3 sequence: CASSLTHSGANVLTF. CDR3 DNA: TGTGCCAGCAGTCTGACTCACTCTGGGGCCAACGTCCTGACTTTC.

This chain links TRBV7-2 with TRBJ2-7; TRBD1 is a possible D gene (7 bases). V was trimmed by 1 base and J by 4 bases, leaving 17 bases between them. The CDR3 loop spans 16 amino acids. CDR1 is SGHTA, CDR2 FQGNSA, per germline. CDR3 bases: TGTGCCAGCAGCTTAGTCGGGGCAGGGGGGAGGTACGAGCAGTACTTC. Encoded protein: CASSLVGAGGRYEQYF.

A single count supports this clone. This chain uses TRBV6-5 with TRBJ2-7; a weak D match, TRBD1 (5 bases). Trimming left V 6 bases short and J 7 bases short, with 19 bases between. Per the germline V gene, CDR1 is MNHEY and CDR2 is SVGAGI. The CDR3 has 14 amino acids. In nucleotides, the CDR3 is TGTGCCAGCAGGAGGTTGGACACTCCTGGAGAGCAGTACTTC. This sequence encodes CASRRLDTPGEQYF.

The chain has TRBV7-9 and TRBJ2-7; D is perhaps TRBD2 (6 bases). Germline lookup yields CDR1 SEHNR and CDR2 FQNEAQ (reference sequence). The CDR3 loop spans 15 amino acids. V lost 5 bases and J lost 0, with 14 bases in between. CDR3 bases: TGTGCCAGCAGCGCACAAGGGACTCTCTCCTACGAGCAGTACTTC. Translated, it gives CASSAQGTLSYEQYF.

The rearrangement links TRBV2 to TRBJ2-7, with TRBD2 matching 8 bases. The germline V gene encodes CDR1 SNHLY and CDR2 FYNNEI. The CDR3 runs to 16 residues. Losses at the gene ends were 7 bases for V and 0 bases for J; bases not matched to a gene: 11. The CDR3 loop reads CASTVAGGRSSYEQYF. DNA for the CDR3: TGTGCCAGCACGGTGGCGGGAGGCCGGAGCTCCTACGAGCAGTACTTC.

CDR3 coding DNA: TGTGCCAGCAGTTTATACGGGAACAATGAGCAGTTCTTC. Its translation: CASSLYGNNEQFF. This rearrangement joins TRBV27 to TRBJ2-1; D might be TRBD2 (5 bases). Germline CDR1 and CDR2: MNHEY and SMNVEV (reference sequence). Trimming took off 1 base at V and 5 bases at J, with 6 bases between the two ends. This CDR3 is built from 13 residues.

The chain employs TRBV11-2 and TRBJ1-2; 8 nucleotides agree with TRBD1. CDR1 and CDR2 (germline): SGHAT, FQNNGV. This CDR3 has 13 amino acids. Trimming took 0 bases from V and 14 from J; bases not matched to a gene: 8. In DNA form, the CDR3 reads TGTGCCAGCAGCTTAGAGAGCAGGGGGCCCTGGACCTTC. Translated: CASSLESRGPWTF.

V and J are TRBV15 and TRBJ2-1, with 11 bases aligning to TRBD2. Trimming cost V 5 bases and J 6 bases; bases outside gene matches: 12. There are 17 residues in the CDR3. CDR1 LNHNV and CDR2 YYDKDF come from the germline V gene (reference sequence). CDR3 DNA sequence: TGTGCCACCAGCGGATATGGTAGCGGGAGGGCTGTCAATGAGCAGTTCTTC. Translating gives CATSGYGSGRAVNEQFF.